Sequencing of this T cell receptor (beta chain) was carried out in a study of blood T cells in healthy people across ages. Points from the study as a whole: Long-lived donors had more naive CD4+ cells and higher diversity than aged donors.

The CDR3 covers 13 residues. Trimming cost V 7 bases and J 0 bases, with 9 bases left between them. A J-beta primer mix and a sample-barcoded 5' primer were used in a second PCR of roughly 6 to 12 cycles. TCRdb used MiXCR to reprocess the 5' RACE reads, holding one entry per CDR3 protein. This sample carries roughly 560,000 distinct CDR3 sequences, about 25% of them seen once, and the ten largest clones take 8.5% to 9.5%. This clonotype turned up a few times. Its antigen is unknown. This same sample was also part of a study on T cells of mothers and their children.

This sequence joins TRBV12-3 or TRBV12-4 and TRBJ2-5, with D possibly TRBD2 on 5 matching bases. Sequencing used blood. The receptor was isolated from a boy younger than 18 in good health. In DNA, the CDR3 is TGTGCCAGCAATAGAGGGAACCAAGAGACCCAGTACTTC. Translating it yields CASNRGNQETQYF.